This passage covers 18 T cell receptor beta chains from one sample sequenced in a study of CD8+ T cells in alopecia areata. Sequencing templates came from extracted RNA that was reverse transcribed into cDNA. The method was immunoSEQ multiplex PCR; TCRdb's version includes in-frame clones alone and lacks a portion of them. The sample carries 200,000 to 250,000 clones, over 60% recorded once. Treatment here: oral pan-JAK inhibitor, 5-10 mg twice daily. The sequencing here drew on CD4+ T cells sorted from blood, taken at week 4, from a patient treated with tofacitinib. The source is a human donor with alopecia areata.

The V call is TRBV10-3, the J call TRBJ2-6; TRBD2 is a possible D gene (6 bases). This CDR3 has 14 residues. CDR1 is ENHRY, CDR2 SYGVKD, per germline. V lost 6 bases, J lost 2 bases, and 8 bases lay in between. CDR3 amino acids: CAIRGGPGANVLTF. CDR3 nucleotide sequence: TGTGCCATCAGAGGAGGGCCTGGGGCCAACGTCCTGACTTTC.

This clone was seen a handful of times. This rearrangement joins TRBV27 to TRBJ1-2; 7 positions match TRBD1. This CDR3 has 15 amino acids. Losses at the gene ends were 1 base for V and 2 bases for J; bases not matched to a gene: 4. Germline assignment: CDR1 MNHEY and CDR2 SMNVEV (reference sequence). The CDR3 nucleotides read TGTGCCAGCAGTTTATACCAGGGACAGAACTATGGCTACACCTTC. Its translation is CASSLYQGQNYGYTF.

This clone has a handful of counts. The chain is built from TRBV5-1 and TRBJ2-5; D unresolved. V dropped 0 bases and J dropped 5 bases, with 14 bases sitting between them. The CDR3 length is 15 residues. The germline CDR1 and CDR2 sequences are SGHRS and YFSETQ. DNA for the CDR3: TGCGCCAGCAGCTTGGCCGCGAGCCCGAGGGAGACCCAGTACTTC. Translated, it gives CASSLAASPRETQYF.

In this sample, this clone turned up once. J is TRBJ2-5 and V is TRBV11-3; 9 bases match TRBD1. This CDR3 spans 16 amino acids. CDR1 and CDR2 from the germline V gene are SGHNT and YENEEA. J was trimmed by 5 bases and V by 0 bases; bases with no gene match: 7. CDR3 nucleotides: TGTGCCAGCAGCTTAGAATATACAGGGGGCTTCGAGACCCAGTACTTC. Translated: CASSLEYTGGFETQYF. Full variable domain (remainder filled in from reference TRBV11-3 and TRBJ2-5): EAGVVQSPRYKIIEKKQPVAFWCNPISGHNTLYWYLQNLGQGPELLIRYENEEAVDDSQLPKDRFSAERLKGVDSTLKIQPAELGDSAVYLCASSLEYTGGFETQYFGPGTRLLVL.

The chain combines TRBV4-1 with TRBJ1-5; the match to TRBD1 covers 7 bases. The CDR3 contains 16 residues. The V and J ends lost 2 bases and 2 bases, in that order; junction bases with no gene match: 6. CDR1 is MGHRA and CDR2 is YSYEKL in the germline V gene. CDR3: CASSQTRTGRNQPQHF. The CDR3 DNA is TGCGCCAGCAGCCAAACCCGGACAGGTCGCAATCAGCCCCAGCATTTT.

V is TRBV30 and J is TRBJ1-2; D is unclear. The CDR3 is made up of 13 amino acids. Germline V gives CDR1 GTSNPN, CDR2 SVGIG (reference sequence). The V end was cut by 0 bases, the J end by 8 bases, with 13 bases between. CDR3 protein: CAWSVPGRGGYTF. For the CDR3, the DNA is TGTGCCTGGAGTGTCCCCGGTCGAGGCGGCTACACCTTC.

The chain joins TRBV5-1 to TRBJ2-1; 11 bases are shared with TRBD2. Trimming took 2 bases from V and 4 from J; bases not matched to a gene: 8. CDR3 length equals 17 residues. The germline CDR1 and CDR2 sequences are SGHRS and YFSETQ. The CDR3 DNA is TGCGCCAGCAGCTTACCGACTTCTAGCGGGGGGTACAATGAGCAGTTCTTC. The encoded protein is CASSLPTSSGGYNEQFF.

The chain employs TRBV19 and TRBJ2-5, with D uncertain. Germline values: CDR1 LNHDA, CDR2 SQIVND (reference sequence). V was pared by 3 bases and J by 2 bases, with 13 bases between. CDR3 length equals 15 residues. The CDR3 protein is CASSISGRRQETQYF. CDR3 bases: TGTGCCAGTAGTATCTCAGGAAGGAGACAAGAGACCCAGTACTTC.

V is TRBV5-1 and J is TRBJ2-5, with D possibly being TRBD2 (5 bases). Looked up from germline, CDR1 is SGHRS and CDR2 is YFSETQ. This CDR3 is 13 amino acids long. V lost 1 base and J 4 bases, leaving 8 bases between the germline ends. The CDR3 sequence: CASSLTRAETQYF. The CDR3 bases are TGCGCCAGCAGCTTGACGCGGGCAGAGACCCAGTACTTC.

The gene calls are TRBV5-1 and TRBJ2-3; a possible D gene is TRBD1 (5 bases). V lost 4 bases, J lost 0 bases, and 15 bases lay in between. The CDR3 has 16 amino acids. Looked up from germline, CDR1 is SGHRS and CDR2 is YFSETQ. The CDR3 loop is CASSPITGSSTDTQYF. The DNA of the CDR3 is TGCGCCAGCAGCCCCATTACAGGATCTAGCACAGATACGCAGTATTTT. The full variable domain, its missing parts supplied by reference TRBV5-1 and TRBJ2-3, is KAGVTQTPRYLIKTRGQQVTLSCSPISGHRSVSWYQQTPGQGLQFLFEYFSETQRNKGNFPGRFSGRQFSNSRSEMNVSTLELGDSALYLCASSPITGSSTDTQYFGPGTRLTVL.

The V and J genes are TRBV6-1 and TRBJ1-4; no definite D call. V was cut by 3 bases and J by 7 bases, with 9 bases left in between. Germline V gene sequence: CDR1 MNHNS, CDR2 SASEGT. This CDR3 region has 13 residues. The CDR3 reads CASSDLFIEKLFF. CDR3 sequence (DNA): TGTGCCAGCAGTGATCTTTTTATTGAAAAACTGTTTTTT.

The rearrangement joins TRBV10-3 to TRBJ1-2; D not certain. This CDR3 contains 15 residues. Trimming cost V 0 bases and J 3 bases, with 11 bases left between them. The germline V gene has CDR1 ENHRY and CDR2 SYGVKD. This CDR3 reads CAISESPDYYYGYTF. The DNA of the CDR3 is TGTGCCATCAGTGAGTCGCCAGATTACTACTATGGCTACACCTTC.

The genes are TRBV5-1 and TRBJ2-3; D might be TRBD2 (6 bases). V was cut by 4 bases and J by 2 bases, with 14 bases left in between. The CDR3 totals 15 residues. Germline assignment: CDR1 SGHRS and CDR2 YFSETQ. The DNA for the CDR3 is TGCGCCAGCAGCCTCCTTGGGGGGTCCACAGATACGCAGTATTTT. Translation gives CASSLLGGSTDTQYF.

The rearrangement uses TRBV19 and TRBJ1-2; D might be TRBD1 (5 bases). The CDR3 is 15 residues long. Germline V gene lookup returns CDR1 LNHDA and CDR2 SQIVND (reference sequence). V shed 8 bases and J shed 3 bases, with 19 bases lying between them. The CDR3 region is CASSPTVPLYYGYTF. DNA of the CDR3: TGTGCCAGTTCTCCGACAGTCCCCCTTTACTATGGCTACACCTTC.

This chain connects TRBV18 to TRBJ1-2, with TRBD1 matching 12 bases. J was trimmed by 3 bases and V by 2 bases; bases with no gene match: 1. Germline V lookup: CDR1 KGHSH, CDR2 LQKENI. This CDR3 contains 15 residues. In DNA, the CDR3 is TGTGCCAGCTCACCAGGGACAGGGGGCGACTATGGCTACACCTTC. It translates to CASSPGTGGDYGYTF.

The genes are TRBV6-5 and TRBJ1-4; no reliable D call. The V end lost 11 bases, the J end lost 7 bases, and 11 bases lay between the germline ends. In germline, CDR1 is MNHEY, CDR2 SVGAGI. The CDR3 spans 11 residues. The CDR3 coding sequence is TGTGCCTCCCGGGCCGGTGAAAAACTGTTTTTT. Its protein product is CASRAGEKLFF.

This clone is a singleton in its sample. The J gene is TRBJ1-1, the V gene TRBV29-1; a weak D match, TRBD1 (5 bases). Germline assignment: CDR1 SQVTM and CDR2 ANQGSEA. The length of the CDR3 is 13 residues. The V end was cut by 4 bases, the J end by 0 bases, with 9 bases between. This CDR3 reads CSVAGRVNTEAFF. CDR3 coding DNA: TGCAGCGTTGCGGGGCGGGTGAACACTGAAGCTTTCTTT.

For the CDR3, the DNA is TGTGCCAGCAGCCAAGACAGGGAGAACTATGGCTACACCTTC. Translation: CASSQDRENYGYTF. The chain combines TRBV4-2 with TRBJ1-2, with D perhaps matching TRBD1 (5 bases). CDR3 length: 14 residues. The germline gives CDR1 LGHNA, CDR2 YNFKEQ. The V and J ends lost 0 bases and 2 bases respectively, with 7 bases between them.